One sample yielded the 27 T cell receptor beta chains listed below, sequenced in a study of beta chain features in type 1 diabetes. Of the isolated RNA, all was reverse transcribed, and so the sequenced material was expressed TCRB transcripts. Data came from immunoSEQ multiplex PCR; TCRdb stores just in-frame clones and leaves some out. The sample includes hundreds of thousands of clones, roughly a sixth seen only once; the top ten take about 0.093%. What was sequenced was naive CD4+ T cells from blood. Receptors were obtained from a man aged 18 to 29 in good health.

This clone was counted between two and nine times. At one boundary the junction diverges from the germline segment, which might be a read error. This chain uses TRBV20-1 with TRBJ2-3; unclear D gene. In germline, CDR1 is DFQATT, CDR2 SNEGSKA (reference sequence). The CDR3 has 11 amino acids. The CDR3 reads CSATHSDTQYF. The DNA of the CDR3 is TGCAGTGCTACTCACTCAGACACGCAGTATTTT.

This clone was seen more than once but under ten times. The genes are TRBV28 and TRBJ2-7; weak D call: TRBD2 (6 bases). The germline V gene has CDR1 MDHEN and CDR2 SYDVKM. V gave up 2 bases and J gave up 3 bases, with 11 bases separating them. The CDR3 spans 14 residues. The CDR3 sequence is CASSLRQGLYEQYF. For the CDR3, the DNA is TGTGCCAGCAGTTTAAGGCAGGGACTCTACGAGCAGTACTTC.

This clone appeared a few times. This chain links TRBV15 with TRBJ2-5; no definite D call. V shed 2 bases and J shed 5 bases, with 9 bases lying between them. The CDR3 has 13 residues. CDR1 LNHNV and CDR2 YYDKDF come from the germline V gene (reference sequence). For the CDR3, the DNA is TGTGCCACCAGCAGACAGCTCTCGGAGACCCAGTACTTC. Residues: CATSRQLSETQYF.

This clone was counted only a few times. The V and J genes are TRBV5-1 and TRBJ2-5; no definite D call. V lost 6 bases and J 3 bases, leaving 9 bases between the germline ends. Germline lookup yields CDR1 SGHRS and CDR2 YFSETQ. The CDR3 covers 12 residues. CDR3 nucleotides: TGCGCCAGCAAGCTAGGAGAAGAGACCCAGTACTTC. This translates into CASKLGEETQYF.

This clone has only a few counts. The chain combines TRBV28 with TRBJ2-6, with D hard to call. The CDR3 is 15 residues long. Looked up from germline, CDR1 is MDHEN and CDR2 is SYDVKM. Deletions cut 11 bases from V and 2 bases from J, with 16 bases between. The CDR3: CACALGTAGANVLTF. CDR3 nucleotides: TGTGCCTGCGCATTGGGTACTGCTGGGGCCAACGTCCTGACTTTC.

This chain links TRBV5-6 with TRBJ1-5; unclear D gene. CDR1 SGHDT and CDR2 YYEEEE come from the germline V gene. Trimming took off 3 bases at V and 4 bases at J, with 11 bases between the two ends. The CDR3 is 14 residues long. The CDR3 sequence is CASSSLRNNQPQHF. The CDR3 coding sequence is TGTGCCAGCAGCTCCCTCAGGAATAATCAGCCCCAGCATTTT.

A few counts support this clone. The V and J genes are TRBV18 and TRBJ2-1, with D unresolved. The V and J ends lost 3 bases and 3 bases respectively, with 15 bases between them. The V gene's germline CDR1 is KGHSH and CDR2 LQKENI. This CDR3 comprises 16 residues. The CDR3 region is CASSPDIGIRYNEQFF. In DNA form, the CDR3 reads TGTGCCAGCTCACCTGATATAGGAATCCGCTACAATGAGCAGTTCTTC.

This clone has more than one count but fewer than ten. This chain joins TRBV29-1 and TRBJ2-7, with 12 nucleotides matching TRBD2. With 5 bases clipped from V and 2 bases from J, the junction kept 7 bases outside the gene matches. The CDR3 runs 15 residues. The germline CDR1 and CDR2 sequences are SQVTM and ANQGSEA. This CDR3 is CSVTGLAGGPYEQYF. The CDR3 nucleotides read TGCAGCGTTACCGGTCTAGCGGGAGGGCCCTACGAGCAGTACTTC.

CDR3 DNA sequence: TGCAGCGTTGAATTGGCAGGGGGCCGTATCGACGAGCAGTACTTC. Protein product: CSVELAGGRIDEQYF. The chain joins TRBV29-1 to TRBJ2-7, with TRBD1 matching 8 bases. Germline V gives CDR1 SQVTM, CDR2 ANQGSEA. The J segment lost 5 bases and the V segment lost 2 bases, leaving 11 bases of the junction unmatched. The CDR3 spans 15 residues.

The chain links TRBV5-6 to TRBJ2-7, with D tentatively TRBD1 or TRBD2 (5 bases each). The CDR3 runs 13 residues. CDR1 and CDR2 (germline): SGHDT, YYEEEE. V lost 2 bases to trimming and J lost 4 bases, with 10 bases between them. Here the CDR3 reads CASSFLEGYEQYF. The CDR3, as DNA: TGTGCCAGCAGCTTTCTCGAGGGGTACGAGCAGTACTTC. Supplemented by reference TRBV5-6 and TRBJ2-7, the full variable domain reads DAGVTQSPTHLIKTRGQQVTLRCSPKSGHDTVSWYQQALGQGPQFIFQYYEEEERQRGNFPDRFSGHQFPNYSSELNVNALLLGDSALYLCASSFLEGYEQYFGPGTRLTVT.

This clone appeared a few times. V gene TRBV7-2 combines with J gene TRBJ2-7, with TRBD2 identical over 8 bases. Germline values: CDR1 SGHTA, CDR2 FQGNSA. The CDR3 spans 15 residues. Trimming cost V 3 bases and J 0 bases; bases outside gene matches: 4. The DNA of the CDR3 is TGTGCCAGCAGCTTCGCGGGAGGCTTCTCCTACGAGCAGTACTTC. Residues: CASSFAGGFSYEQYF.

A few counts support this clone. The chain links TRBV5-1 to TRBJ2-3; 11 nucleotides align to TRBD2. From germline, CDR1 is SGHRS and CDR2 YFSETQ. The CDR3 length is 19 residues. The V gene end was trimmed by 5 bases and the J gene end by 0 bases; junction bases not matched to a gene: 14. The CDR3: CASRFGSLAGDFSTDTQYF. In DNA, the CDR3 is TGCGCCAGCAGATTTGGGTCACTAGCGGGGGATTTTAGCACAGATACGCAGTATTTT.

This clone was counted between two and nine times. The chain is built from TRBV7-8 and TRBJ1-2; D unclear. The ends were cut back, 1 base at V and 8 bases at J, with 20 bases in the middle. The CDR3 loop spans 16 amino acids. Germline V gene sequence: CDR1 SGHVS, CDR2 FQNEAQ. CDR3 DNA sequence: TGTGCCAGCAGCTTAGAGCGCTTGACGAGCTGGGCGGGCTACACCTTC. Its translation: CASSLERLTSWAGYTF.

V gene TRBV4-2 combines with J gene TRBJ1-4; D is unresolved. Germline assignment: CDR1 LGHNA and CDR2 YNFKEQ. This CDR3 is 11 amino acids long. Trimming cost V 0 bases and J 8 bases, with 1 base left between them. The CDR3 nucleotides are TGTGCCAGCAGCCAAGAAGAAAAACTGTTTTTT. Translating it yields CASSQEEKLFF.

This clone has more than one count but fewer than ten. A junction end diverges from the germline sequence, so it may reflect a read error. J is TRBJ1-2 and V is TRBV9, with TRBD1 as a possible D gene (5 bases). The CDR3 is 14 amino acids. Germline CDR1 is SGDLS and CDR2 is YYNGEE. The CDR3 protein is CASSVEGLKGASHF. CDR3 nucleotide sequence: TGTGCCAGCAGCGTAGAGGGACTTAAAGGGGCGAGTCACTTC. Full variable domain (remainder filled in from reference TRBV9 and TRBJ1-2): DSGVTQTPKHLITATGQRVTLRCSPRSGDLSVYWYQQSLDQGLQFLIQYYNGEERAKGNILERFSAQQFPDLHSELNLSSLELGDSALYFCASSVEGLKGASHFGSGTRLTVV.

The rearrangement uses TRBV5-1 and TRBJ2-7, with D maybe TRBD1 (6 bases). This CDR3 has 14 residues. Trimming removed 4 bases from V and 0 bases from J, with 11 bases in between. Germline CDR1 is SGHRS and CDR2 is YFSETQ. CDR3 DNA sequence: TGCGCCAGCAGCCTCCGGGACACCTCCTACGAGCAGTACTTC. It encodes CASSLRDTSYEQYF. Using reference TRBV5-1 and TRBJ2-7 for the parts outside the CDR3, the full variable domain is KAGVTQTPRYLIKTRGQQVTLSCSPISGHRSVSWYQQTPGQGLQFLFEYFSETQRNKGNFPGRFSGRQFSNSRSEMNVSTLELGDSALYLCASSLRDTSYEQYFGPGTRLTVT.

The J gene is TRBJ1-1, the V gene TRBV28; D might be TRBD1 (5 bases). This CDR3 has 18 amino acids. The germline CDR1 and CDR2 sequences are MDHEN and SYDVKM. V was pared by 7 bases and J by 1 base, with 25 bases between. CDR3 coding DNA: TGTGCCAGCATCACCCTGGGGCCGAGAAGGGGAGGGAACACTGAAGCTTTCTTT. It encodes CASITLGPRRGGNTEAFF.

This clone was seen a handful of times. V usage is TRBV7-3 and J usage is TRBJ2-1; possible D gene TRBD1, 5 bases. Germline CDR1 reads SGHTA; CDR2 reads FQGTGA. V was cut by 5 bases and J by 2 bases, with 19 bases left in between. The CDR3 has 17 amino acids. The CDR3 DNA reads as TGTGCCAGCAGCGCCGGACAAATAAGGACCGCCTACAATGAGCAGTTCTTC. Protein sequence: CASSAGQIRTAYNEQFF.

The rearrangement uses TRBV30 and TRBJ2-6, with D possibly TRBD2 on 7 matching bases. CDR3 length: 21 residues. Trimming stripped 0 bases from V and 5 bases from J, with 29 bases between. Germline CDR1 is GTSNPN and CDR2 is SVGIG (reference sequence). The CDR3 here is CAWSVLFGRRGGSRRANVLTF. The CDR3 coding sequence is TGTGCCTGGAGTGTACTATTCGGTAGGAGGGGGGGCTCGCGGAGGGCCAACGTCCTGACTTTC.

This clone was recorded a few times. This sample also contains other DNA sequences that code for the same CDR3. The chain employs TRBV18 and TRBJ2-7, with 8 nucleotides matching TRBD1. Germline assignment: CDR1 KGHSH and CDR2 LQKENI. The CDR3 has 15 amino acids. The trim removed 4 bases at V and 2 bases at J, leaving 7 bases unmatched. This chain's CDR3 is CASSLGQGATYEQYF. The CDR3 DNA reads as TGTGCCAGCTCACTCGGACAGGGAGCCACCTACGAGCAGTACTTC.

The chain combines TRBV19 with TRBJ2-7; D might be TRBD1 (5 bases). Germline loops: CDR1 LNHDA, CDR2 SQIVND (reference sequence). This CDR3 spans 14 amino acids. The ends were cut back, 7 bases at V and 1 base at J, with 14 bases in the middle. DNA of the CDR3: TGTGCCAGTATGACAGACCACTATTCCTACGAGCAGTACTTC. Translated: CASMTDHYSYEQYF.

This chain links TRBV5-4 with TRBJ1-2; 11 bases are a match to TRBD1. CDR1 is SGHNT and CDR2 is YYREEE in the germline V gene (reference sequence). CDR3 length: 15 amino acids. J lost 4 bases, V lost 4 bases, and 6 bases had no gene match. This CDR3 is CASSRGTGGTYGYTF. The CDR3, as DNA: TGTGCCAGCAGCCGTGGGACAGGGGGGACCTATGGCTACACCTTC. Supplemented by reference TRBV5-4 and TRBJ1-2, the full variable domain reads ETGVTQSPTHLIKTRGQQVTLRCSSQSGHNTVSWYQQALGQGPQFIFQYYREEENGRGNFPPRFSGLQFPNYSSELNVNALELDDSALYLCASSRGTGGTYGYTFGSGTRLTVV.

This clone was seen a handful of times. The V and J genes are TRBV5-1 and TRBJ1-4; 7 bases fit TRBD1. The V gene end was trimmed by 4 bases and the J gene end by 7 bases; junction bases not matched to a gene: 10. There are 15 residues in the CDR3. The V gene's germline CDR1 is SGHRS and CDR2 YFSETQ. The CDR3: CASSQGTAVGEKLFF. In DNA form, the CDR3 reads TGCGCCAGCAGCCAAGGGACAGCAGTGGGTGAAAAACTGTTTTTT. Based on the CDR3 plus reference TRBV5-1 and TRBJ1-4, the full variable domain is KAGVTQTPRYLIKTRGQQVTLSCSPISGHRSVSWYQQTPGQGLQFLFEYFSETQRNKGNFPGRFSGRQFSNSRSEMNVSTLELGDSALYLCASSQGTAVGEKLFFGSGTQLSVL.

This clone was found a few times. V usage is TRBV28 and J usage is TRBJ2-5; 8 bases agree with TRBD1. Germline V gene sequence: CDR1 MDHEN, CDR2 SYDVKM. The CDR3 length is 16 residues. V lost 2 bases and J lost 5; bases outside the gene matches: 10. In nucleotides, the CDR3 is TGTGCCAGCAGTTTACCCGACAGGGGAAGTGTGGAGACCCAGTACTTC. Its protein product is CASSLPDRGSVETQYF.

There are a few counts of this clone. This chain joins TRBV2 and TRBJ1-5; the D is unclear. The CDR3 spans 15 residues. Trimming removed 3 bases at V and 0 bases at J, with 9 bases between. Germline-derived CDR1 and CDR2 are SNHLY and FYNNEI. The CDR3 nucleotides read TGTGCCAGCAGTGATTGGAGAAATAGCAATCAGCCCCAGCATTTT. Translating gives CASSDWRNSNQPQHF. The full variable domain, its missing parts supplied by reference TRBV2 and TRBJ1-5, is EPEVTQTPSHQVTQMGQEVILRCVPISNHLYFYWYRQILGQKVEFLVSFYNNEISEKSEIFDDQFSVERPDGSNFTLKIRSTKLEDSAMYFCASSDWRNSNQPQHFGDGTRLSIL.

The CDR3 bases are TGTGCCAGCCTTGAGGAGGACAGGAGGATTTATGGCTACACCTTC. Translated, it gives CASLEEDRRIYGYTF. The chain joins TRBV2 to TRBJ1-2; 7 bases line up with TRBD1. V lost 8 bases, J lost 5 bases, and 14 bases stayed unmatched. Germline CDR1 reads SNHLY; CDR2 reads FYNNEI. The CDR3 spans 15 residues.

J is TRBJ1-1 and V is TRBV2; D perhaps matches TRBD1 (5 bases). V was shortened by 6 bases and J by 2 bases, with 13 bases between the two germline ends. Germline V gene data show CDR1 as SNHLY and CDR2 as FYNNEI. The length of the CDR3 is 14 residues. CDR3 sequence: CASRGLRLNTEAFF. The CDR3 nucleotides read TGTGCCAGCAGGGGACTTCGCTTAAACACTGAAGCTTTCTTT.